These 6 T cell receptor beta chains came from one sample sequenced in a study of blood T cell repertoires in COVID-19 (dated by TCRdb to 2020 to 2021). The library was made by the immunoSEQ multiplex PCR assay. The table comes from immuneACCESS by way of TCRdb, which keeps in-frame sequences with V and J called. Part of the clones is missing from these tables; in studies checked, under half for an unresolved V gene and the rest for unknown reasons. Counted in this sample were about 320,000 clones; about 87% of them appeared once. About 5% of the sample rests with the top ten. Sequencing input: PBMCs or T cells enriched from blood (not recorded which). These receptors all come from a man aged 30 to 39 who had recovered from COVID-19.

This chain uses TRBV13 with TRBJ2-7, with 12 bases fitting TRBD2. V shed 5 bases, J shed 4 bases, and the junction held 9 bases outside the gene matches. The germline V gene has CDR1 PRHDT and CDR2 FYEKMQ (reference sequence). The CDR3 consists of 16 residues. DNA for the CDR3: TGTGCCAGCAGCCCCGGACTAGCGGGAACTACTTACGAGCAGTACTTC. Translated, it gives CASSPGLAGTTYEQYF.

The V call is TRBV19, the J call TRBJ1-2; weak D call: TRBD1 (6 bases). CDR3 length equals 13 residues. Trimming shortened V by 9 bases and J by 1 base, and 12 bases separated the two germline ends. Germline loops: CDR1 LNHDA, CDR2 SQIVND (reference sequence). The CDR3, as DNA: TGTGCCAGCCAGGACAGATTTAACTATGGCTACACCTTC. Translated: CASQDRFNYGYTF. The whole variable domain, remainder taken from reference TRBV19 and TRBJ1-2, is DGGITQSPKYLFRKEGQNVTLSCEQNLNHDAMYWYRQDPGQGLRLIYYSQIVNDFQKGDIAEGYSVSREKKESFPLTVTSAQKNPTAFYLCASQDRFNYGYTFGSGTRLTVV.

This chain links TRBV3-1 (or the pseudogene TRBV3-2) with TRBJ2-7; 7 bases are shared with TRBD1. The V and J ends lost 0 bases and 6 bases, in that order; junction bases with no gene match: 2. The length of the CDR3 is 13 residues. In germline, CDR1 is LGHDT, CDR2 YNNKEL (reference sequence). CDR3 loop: CASSQDAGGEQYF. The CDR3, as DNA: TGTGCCAGCAGCCAAGACGCAGGGGGCGAGCAGTACTTC.

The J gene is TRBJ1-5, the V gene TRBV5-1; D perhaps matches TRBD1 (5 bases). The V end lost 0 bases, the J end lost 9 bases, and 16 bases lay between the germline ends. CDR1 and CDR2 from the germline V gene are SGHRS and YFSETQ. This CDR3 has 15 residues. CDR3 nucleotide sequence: TGCGCCAGCAGCTTGGGCGGGACCGCCGCGGGGCCCCAGCATTTT. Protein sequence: CASSLGGTAAGPQHF. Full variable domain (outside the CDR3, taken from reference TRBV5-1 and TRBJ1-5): KAGVTQTPRYLIKTRGQQVTLSCSPISGHRSVSWYQQTPGQGLQFLFEYFSETQRNKGNFPGRFSGRQFSNSRSEMNVSTLELGDSALYLCASSLGGTAAGPQHFGDGTRLSIL.

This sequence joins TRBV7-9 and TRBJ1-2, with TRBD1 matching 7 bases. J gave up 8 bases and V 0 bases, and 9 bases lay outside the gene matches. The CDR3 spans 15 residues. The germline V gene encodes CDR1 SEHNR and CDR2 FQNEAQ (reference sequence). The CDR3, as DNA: TGTGCCAGCAGCTTAGCCTTGACAGGGTCGGAGGGCTACACCTTC. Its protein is CASSLALTGSEGYTF.

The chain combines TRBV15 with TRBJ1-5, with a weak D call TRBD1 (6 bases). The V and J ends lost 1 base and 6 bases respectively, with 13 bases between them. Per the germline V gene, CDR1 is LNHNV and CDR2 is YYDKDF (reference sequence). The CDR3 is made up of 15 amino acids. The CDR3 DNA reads TGTGCCACCAGCAGAGTTACGGGGGGCATTCAGCCCCAGCATTTT. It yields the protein CATSRVTGGIQPQHF.